The 5 T cell receptor beta chains below come from one sample, sequenced in a study of shared clonotypes between healthy human individuals. The protocol was immunoSEQ multiplex PCR, while the TCRdb copy is restricted to in-frame clones and leaves out a portion. Of 2 million to 2.5 million clones listed, approximately 94% are singletons. The sequenced sample consisted of naive CD4+ T cells sorted from blood. Subset meaning: CD45RA+ positively selected. The source is a man between 18 and 35 years old in good health.

The chain combines TRBV4-1 with TRBJ1-5; no definite D call. The CDR3 is made up of 16 amino acids. In germline, CDR1 is MGHRA, CDR2 YSYEKL. V gave up 4 bases and J gave up 1 base, with 14 bases separating them. CDR3 sequence (DNA): TGCGCCAGCAGCCCCCTACGAGACATAAGCAATCAGCCCCAGCATTTT. Translated, it gives CASSPLRDISNQPQHF.

The CDR3 is CASSQVALLSGGAQYF. The CDR3, as DNA: TGCGCCAGCAGCCAAGTGGCCCTTCTTAGCGGGGGGGCGCAGTATTTT. This chain links TRBV4-1 with TRBJ2-3; TRBD2 agrees at 11 bases. Germline trimming cut 1 base from V and 10 bases from J; bases unmatched to any gene: 10. CDR1 and CDR2 (germline): MGHRA, YSYEKL. The CDR3 extends over 16 amino acids.

This chain joins TRBV6-5 and TRBJ2-7; 7 nucleotides agree with TRBD1. Germline V gene sequence: CDR1 MNHEY, CDR2 SVGAGI. The CDR3 covers 14 residues. V was pared by 9 bases and J by 2 bases, with 10 bases of the junction left unmatched. CDR3 loop: CARTTGTETYEQYF. The CDR3 nucleotides read TGTGCCAGGACGACCGGGACAGAGACCTACGAGCAGTACTTC.

The chain has TRBV7-6 and TRBJ2-1; 8 nucleotides line up with TRBD2. The CDR3 totals 15 residues. Germline loops: CDR1 SGHVS, CDR2 FNYEAQ. The trim removed 3 bases at V and 3 bases at J, leaving 4 bases unmatched. The CDR3 bases are TGTGCCAGCAGCTTTTTAGCGGGAAGCTACAATGAGCAGTTCTTC. Translated, it gives CASSFLAGSYNEQFF.

The chain couples TRBV9 to TRBJ2-2; the match to TRBD1 covers 11 bases. The CDR3 spans 15 residues. The germline CDR1 and CDR2 sequences are SGDLS and YYNGEE. V was clipped by 4 bases and J by 6 bases; unmatched bases: 5. CDR3 nucleotides: TGTGCCAGCAGCCCTCGGACAGGGGGCTCCGGGGAGCTGTTTTTT. Translation gives CASSPRTGGSGELFF.